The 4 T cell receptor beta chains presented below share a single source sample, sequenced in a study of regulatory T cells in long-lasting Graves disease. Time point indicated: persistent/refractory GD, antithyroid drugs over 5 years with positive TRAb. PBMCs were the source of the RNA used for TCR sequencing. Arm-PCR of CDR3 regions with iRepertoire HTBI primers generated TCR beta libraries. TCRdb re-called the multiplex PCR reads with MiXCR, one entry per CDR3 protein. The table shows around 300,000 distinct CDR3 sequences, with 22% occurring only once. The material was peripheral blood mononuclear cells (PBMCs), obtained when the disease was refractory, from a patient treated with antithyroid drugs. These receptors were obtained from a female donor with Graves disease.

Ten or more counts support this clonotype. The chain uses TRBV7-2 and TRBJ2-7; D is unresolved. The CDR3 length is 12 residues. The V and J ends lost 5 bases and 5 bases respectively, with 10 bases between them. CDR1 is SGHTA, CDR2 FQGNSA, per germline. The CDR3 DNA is TGTGCCAGCAGCAATACCGCGCACGAGCAGTACTTC. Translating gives CASSNTAHEQYF.

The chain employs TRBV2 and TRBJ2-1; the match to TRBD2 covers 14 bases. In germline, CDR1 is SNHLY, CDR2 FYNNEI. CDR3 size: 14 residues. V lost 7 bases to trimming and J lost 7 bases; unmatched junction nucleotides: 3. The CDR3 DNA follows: TGTGCCAGCACCGGGACTAGCGGGAGAAATGAGCAGTTCTTC. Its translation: CASTGTSGRNEQFF.

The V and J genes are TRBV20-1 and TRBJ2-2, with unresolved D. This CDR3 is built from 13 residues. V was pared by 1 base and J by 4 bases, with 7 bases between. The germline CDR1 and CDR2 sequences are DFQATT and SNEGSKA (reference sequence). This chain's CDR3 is CSARGPITGELFF. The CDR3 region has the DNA TGCAGTGCTAGAGGCCCCATCACCGGGGAGCTGTTTTTT.

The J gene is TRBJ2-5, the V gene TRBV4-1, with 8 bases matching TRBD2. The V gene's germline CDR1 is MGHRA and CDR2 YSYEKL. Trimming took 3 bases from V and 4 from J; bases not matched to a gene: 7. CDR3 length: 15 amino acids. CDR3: CASSHSAGGGETQYF. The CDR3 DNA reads TGCGCCAGCAGCCATTCGGCGGGGGGCGGAGAGACCCAGTACTTC.